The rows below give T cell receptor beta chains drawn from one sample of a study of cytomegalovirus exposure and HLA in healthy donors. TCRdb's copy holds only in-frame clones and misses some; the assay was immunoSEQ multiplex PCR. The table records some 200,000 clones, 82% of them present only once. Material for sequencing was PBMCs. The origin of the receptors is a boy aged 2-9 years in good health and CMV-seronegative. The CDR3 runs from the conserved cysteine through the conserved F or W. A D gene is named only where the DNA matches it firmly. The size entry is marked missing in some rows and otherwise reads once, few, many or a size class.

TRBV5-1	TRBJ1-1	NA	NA	TGCGCCAGCAGCTTGGGAGAGTCAGGAGCTTTCTTT	CASSLGESGAFF
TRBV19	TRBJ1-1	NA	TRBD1	TGTGCCAGTAGATCATCAGGGGGCGAGAACACTGAAGCTTTCTTT	CASRSSGGENTEAFF
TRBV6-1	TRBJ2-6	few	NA	TGTGCCAGCAGTGACTTGAGAACTGGGGCCAACGTCCTGACTTTC	CASSDLRTGANVLTF
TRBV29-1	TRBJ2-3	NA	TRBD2	TGCAGCGTTGACGGGACTACTATATCCCACGATACGCAGTATTTT	CSVDGTTISHDTQYF
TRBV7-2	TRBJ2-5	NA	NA	TGTGCCAGCAGCGTCGGGATTCAAGAGACCCAGTACTTC	CASSVGIQETQYF
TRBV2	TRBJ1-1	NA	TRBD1	TGTGCCAGCGAACAGGGGATCGCTGAAGCTTTCTTT	CASEQGIAEAFF
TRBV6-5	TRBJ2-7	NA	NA	TGTGCCAGCAGTTACTCGGGGGCTAGCTCCTACGAGCAGTACTTC	CASSYSGASSYEQYF
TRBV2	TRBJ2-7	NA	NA	TGTGCCAGCAGCAGGGGAGGGGTCGAGCAGTACTTC	CASSRGGVEQYF
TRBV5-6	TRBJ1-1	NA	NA	TGTGCCAGCAGCTTGGGGCGGGCGGGGGGCACTGAAGCTTTCTTT	CASSLGRAGGTEAFF
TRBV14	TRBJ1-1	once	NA	TGTGCCAGCAGCCGACCGACAGGCGACACTGAAGCTTTCTTT	CASSRPTGDTEAFF
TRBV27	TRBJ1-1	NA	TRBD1	TGTGCCAGCAGTCTTCGGGACAGGGGGGGCTCGGGGGCTTTCTTT	CASSLRDRGGSGAFF
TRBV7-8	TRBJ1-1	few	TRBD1	TGTGCCAGCAGCTCCTCTTCAGGGGGCATACTGGGAGCTTTCTTT	CASSSSSGGILGAFF
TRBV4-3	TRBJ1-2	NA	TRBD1	TGCGCCAGCAGCCAAGAACTTGGGACAGGAAGTTTTTATGGCTACACCTTC	CASSQELGTGSFYGYTF
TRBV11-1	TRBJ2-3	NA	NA	TGTGCCAGCAGCTTACTGGCGGGGGCGGGGGATACGCAGTATTTT	CASSLLAGAGDTQYF
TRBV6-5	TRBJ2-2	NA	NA	TGTGCCAGCAGTACCGGGACACTGCGCACCGGGGAGCTGTTTTTT	CASSTGTLRTGELFF
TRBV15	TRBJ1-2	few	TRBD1	TGTGCCACCAGCAGGGGAGAACAGGGGTTGCAGGGCTACACCTTC	CATSRGEQGLQGYTF
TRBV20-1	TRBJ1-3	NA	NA	TGCAGTGTCCCCAATGGAAACACCATATATTTT	CSVPNGNTIYF
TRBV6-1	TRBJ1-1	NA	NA	TGTGCCAGCCACGGGGGTGATGTCCCTGAAGCTTTCTTT	CASHGGDVPEAFF
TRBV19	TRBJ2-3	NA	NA	TGTGCCAGTAGTGTCGGTCCTTTACTGGATACGCAGTATTTT	CASSVGPLLDTQYF
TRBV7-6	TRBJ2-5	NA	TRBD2	TGTGCCAGCAGCTTAGTAATGGGGACGACTAGCGGGGTCGGAGAGACCCAGTACTTC	CASSLVMGTTSGVGETQYF
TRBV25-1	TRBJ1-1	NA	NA	TGTGCCAGCAGTGAAGGGGGGGGTCGCGGCACTGAAGCTTTCTTT	CASSEGGGRGTEAFF
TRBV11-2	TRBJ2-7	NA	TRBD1	TGTGCCAGCAGCCCCTTCACCGGACAGGGGGCCTACGAGCAGTACTTC	CASSPFTGQGAYEQYF
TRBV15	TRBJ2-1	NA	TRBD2	TGTGCCACCAGCACCCGGGGGGGAGGTGAGCAGTTCTTC	CATSTRGGGEQFF
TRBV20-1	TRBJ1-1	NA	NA	TGCAGTGCCCCGACAGCTGAAGCTTTCTTT	CSAPTAEAFF
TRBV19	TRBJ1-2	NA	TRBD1	TGTGCCAGTACAGGGGGCGCGGCATTCTATGGCTACACCTTC	CASTGGAAFYGYTF
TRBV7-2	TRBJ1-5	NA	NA	TGTGCCAGCAGCTTAGCGCAGGGACAAAATCAGCCCCAGCATTTT	CASSLAQGQNQPQHF
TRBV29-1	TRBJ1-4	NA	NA	TGCAGCGTACAGGGAGGGCTGGGTGAAAAACTGTTTTTT	CSVQGGLGEKLFF
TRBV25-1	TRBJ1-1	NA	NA	TGTGCCAGCAGTTCACAGAACACTGAAGCTTTCTTT	CASSSQNTEAFF
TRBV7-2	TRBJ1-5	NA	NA	TGTGCCAGCAGCTGGGCAGGGAATGGCAATCAGCCCCAGCATTTT	CASSWAGNGNQPQHF
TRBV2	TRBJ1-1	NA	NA	TGTGCCAGCAGCGAGGGCCGGGGGAACACTGAAGCTTTCTTT	CASSEGRGNTEAFF
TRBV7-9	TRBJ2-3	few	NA	TGTGCCAGCAGTTTAGCGGCGTCGGGTACGCAGTATTTT	CASSLAASGTQYF
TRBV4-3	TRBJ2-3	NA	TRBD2	TGCGCCAGCAGCCAAGATATGTTCGGGCGGGGGGGCACAGATACGCAGTATTTT	CASSQDMFGRGGTDTQYF
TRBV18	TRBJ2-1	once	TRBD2	TGTGCCAGCTCACCACCGGGGATAGCGGGGGGGAATGAGCAGTTCTTC	CASSPPGIAGGNEQFF
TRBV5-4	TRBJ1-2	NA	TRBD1	TGTGCCAGCAGCTTGGGTGGGACAGGGGCTAACTATGGCTACACCTTC	CASSLGGTGANYGYTF
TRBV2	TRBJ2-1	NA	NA	TGTGCCAGCAGTGACCTCCGTGTTGATGAGCAGTTCTTC	CASSDLRVDEQFF
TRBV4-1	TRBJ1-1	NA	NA	TGCGCCAGCAGCCAAGTGGAGGTGATAACTGAAGCTTTCTTT	CASSQVEVITEAFF
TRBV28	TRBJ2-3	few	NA	TGTGCCAGCAGTTTATCACAGGGCGCAGATACGCAGTATTTT	CASSLSQGADTQYF
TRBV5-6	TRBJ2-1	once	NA	TGTGCCAGCAGCTTGGTGGGGGGGCTACACAATGAGCAGTTCTTC	CASSLVGGLHNEQFF
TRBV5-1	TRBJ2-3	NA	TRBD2	TGCGCCAGCAGCTCCGAGCGGGGGGGGGTCACAGATACGCAGTATTTT	CASSSERGGVTDTQYF
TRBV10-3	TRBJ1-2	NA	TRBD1	TGTGCCACCAGTGGGGGGACAGTCAACTATGGCTACACCTTC	CATSGGTVNYGYTF
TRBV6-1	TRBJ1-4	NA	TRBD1	TGTGCCAGCAATCCGACAGGGAGCAATGAAAAACTGTTTTTT	CASNPTGSNEKLFF
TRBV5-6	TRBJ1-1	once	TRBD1	TGTGCCAGCAGCTCGAGGACAGGGGGCGTCACTGAAGCTTTCTTT	CASSSRTGGVTEAFF